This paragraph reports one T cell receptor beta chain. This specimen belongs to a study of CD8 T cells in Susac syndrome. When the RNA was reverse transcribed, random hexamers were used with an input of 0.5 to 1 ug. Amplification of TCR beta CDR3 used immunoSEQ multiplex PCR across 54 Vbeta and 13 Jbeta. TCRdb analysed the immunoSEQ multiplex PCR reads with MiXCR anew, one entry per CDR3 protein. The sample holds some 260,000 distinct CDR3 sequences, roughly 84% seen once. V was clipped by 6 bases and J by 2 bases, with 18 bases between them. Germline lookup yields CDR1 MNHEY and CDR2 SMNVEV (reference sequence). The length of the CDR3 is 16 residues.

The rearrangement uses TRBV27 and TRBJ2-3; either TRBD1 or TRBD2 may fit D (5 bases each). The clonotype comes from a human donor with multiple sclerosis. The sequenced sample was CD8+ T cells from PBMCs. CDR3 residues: CASRGRDPRSTDTQYF. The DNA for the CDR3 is TGTGCCAGCAGAGGCCGGGACCCTCGATCCACAGATACGCAGTATTTT.